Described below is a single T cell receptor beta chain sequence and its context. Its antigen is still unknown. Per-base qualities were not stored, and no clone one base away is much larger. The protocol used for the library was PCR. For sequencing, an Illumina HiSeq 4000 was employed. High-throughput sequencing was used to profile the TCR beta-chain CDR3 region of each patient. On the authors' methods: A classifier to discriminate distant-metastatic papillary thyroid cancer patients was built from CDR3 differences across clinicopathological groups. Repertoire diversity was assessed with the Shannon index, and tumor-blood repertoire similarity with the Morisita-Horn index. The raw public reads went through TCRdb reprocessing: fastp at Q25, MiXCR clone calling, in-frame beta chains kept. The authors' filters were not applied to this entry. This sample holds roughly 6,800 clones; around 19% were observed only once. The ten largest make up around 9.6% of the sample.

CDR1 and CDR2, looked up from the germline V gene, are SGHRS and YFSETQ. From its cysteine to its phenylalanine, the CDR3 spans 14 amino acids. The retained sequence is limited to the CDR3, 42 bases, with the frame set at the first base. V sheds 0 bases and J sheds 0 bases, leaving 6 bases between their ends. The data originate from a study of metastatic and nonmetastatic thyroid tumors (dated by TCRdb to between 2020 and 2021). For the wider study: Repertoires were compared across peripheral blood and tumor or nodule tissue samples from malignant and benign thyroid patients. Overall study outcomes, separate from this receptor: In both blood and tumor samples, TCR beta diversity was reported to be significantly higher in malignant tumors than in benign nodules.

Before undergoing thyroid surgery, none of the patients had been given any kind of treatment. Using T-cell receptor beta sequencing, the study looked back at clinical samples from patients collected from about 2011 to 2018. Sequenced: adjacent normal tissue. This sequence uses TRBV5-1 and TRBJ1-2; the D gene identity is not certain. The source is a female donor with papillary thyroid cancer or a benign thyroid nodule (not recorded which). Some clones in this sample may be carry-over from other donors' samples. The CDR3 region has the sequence CASSLGPANYGYTF. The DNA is TGCGCCAGCAGCTTGGGTCCAGCTAACTATGGCTACACCTTC.